The entry that follows covers one T cell receptor (beta chain) sequence. 13 Jbeta primers and 60 Vbeta primers were used for the PCR. TCRdb keeps only in-frame clones here, not all; method: immunoSEQ multiplex PCR. Among about 94,000 clones listed, approximately 80% were seen once. This CDR3 contains 14 residues. CDR1 is SGHRS and CDR2 is YFSETQ in the germline V gene. With 2 bases clipped from V and 8 bases from J, the junction kept 5 bases outside the gene matches. The data derive from a study of cytomegalovirus exposure and HLA in healthy donors. The sample was PBMCs. This rearrangement joins TRBV5-1 to TRBJ2-2, with 8 bases matching TRBD2. The TCR comes from a man aged 25-45 years in good health and CMV-seronegative. CDR3 sequence reads: CASSLAGESGELFF. The CDR3 nucleotides read TGCGCCAGCAGCTTAGCGGGGGAATCTGGGGAGCTGTTTTTT. Supplemented by reference TRBV5-1 and TRBJ2-2, the full variable domain reads KAGVTQTPRYLIKTRGQQVTLSCSPISGHRSVSWYQQTPGQGLQFLFEYFSETQRNKGNFPGRFSGRQFSNSRSEMNVSTLELGDSALYLCASSLAGESGELFFGEGSRLTVL.